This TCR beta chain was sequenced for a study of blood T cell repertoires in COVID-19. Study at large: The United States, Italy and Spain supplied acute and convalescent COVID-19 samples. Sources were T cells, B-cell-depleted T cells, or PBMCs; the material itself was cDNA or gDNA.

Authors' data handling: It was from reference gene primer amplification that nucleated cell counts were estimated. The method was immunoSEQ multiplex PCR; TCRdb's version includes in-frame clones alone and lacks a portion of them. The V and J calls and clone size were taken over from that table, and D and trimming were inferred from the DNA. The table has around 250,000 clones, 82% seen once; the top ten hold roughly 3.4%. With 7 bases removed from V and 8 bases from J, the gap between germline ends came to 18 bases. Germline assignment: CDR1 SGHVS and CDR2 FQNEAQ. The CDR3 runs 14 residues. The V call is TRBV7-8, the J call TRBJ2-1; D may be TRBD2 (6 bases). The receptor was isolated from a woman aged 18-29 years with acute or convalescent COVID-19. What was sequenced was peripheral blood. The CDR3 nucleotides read TGTGCCAGCACCAACAAACTAGCCCAGCATGAGCAGTTCTTC. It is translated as CASTNKLAQHEQFF. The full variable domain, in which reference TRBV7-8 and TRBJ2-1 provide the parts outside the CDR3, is GAGVSQSPRYKVAKRGQDVALRCDPISGHVSLFWYQQALGQGPEFLTYFQNEAQLDKSGLPSDRFFAERPEGSVSTLKIQRTQQEDSAVYLCASTNKLAQHEQFFGPGTRLTVL.